This T cell receptor beta chain was sequenced for a study of blood T cell repertoires in COVID-19 (dated by TCRdb to about 2020). About the investigation overall: Samples from collaborators originated in the United States, Italy and Spain and spanned both the acute and convalescent phases of COVID-19. The repertoires were made available in a free public database intended to serve as a resource for research on the immune response to SARS-CoV-2. The dataset comprised deeply sampled blood TCRbeta repertoires from subjects exposed to, actively infected with, or recovered from COVID-19. The material from the prospective study consisted of cDNA or gDNA derived from T cells, B-cell-depleted T cells, or PBMCs. Sample metadata almost always included a de-identified subject ID, COVID-19 status, age in years and sex. Samples were obtained from the ongoing ImmuneRACE study (first 160 participants) and from over 1,000 subjects provided by 6 global collaborators. Where HLA class I and class II types were available, the types were taken from metadata supplied by the sample provider, not from assay-based typing.

General findings and caveats noted by the study authors: The quantity of clinical and demographic metadata differed by source and by participant and was supplied without curation.

With regard to this clone: Its cognate antigen has yet to be identified. The record has no base qualities; no much larger clone is one base away.

The collaborating institutions used their own protocols to collect whole blood in K2EDTA tubes. For TCRbeta analysis, collaborator samples were shipped as frozen whole blood, as isolated PBMCs, or as DNA extracted from either sample type. The V end gives up 2 bases and the J end 6 bases, leaving 8 bases in the junction not matched to a gene. Based on the germline V gene (reference sequence), the CDR1 and CDR2 sequences are LGHDT and YNNKEL. The CDR3 starts with the cysteine, ends with the phenylalanine, and has 15 residues. CDR3 DNA only is kept here, 45 bases in frame from base 1. TCRbeta CDR3 regions were amplified from genomic DNA using the immunoSEQ Assay, a bias-controlled multiplex PCR. As for how the authors treated the data: The number of nucleated cells in each sample was estimated from the amplification of reference gene primers within the assay. To quantify the absolute abundance of each unique TCRbeta CDR3 rearrangement, sequence reads were collapsed and filtered. For each sample, productive Simpson clonality was calculated as the square root of Simpson's diversity index across productive rearrangements. TCRdb re-hosts the immuneACCESS table, in-frame sequences only. Its copies lack some clones; in the studies checked, an unresolved V gene accounts for under half of them, and the cause for the rest is not known. The D gene and trimming were derived from the DNA, and the V and J assignments and clone size from that table. This sample is represented by about 110,000 clones; 60% to 85% of them were singletons. The top ten clonotypes cover 1.5% to 2% of the sample.

The receptor's source is a woman aged 40 to 50 with acute or convalescent COVID-19. Recombination linked TRBV3-1 (or the pseudogene TRBV3-2) to TRBJ1-2; a stretch of 8 junction bases matches TRBD1. The material sequenced was peripheral blood. The DNA reads as follows: TGTGCCAGCAGCCAAAGCTCAGGGGGCGCAGATGGCTACACCTTC. Its protein is CASSQSSGGADGYTF.